Listed below are T cell receptor beta chains from one sample, sequenced in a study of blood T cell repertoires in COVID-19. The method was immunoSEQ multiplex PCR; TCRdb's version includes in-frame clones alone and lacks a portion of them. The repertoire holds 55,000 to 70,000 clones, with 60% to 85% as singletons. The sample comprised peripheral blood. Receptor source: a human donor in a cohort sampled during active COVID-19. The CDR3 runs from the conserved cysteine through the conserved F or W. Size tells how often a clone was seen (once, few, many) or the class of an expanded clone, and some rows leave it out.

j_call | clone_size | v_call | cdr3_aa
TRBJ1-2 | . | TRBV29-1 | CSGRQGNYGYTF
TRBJ2-7 | . | TRBV6-2/TRBV6-3 | CASSFIQRRETFCF
TRBJ2-2 | . | TRBV2 | CASSPGYTGELFF
TRBJ2-5 | . | TRBV27 | CASSPRGGWETQYF
TRBJ2-7 | . | TRBV5-1 | CASSLTATTSYEQYF
TRBJ1-2 | . | TRBV20-1 | CSASYGVRTF
TRBJ2-2 | . | TRBV7-8 | CASSLVQATGELFF
TRBJ1-1 | once | TRBV29-1 | CSAGTMGTEAFF
TRBJ1-5 | few | TRBV28 | CASSAQAGYQPQHF
TRBJ1-2 | . | TRBV13 | CASSLTGRNYGYTF
TRBJ2-7 | . | TRBV4-2 | CASSQDTSRYSYEQYF
TRBJ1-5 | . | TRBV7-9 | CASSRTPGQGVNQPQHF
TRBJ2-7 | . | TRBV9 | CASSVDSGPLYEQYF
TRBJ2-7 | . | TRBV5-1 | CASSLGREGLKYF
TRBJ1-1 | . | TRBV30 | CAWSVGRDRSEAFF
TRBJ2-1 | . | TRBV20-1 | CSATPVNEQFF
TRBJ2-5 | . | TRBV6-1 | CASSEASGGQETQYF